Listed below are T cell receptor beta chains from one sample, sequenced in a study of cytomegalovirus exposure and HLA in healthy donors. Clones were read by immunoSEQ multiplex PCR, and TCRdb kept only the in-frame ones, dropping some. The table records roughly 180,000 clones, roughly 80% of them present only once. Sequencing was performed on PBMCs. The receptors shown here come from a woman under 30 in good health and CMV-seronegative. Both conserved end residues are part of each CDR3. D genes are given only for firm matches. Part of the rows lack a size; the others show once, few, many or a class for expanded clones.

J gene,D gene,clone size,V gene,CDR3 length,CDR3 protein,CDR3 DNA
TRBJ2-7,TRBD1,-,TRBV5-5,13,CASSSDRGVEQYF,TGTGCCAGCAGCTCGGACAGGGGGGTTGAGCAGTACTTC
TRBJ2-7,-,-,TRBV28,12,CASSFKVREQYF,TGTGCCAGCAGTTTTAAAGTGCGCGAGCAGTACTTC
TRBJ1-3,-,-,TRBV29-1,13,CSVATTSGNTIYF,TGCAGCGTTGCGACAACCTCTGGAAACACCATATATTTT
TRBJ1-2,-,-,TRBV5-1,15,CASSPWTDANYGYTF,TGCGCCAGCAGCCCCTGGACAGATGCTAACTATGGCTACACCTTC
TRBJ1-1,-,few,TRBV11-2,12,CASSLDSGKAFF,TGTGCCAGCAGCTTAGATTCAGGGAAAGCTTTCTTT
TRBJ1-3,-,-,TRBV6-1,19,CASSENGRHGSTPGNTIYF,TGTGCCAGCAGTGAAAACGGCCGTCACGGGTCGACTCCTGGAAACACCATATATTTT
TRBJ2-1,TRBD2,-,TRBV4-2,16,CASSQLAGGPGNEQFF,TGTGCCAGCAGCCAATTAGCGGGAGGGCCGGGGAATGAGCAGTTCTTC
TRBJ2-2,-,-,TRBV10-3,12,CAIGGGSGELFF,TGTGCCATCGGTGGAGGGTCCGGGGAGCTGTTTTTT
TRBJ2-3,TRBD2,-,TRBV5-6,18,CASTYLLGGGRHTDTQYF,TGTGCCAGCACCTACCTACTCGGCGGGGGGAGGCACACAGATACGCAGTATTTT
TRBJ2-7,-,-,TRBV21-1,16,CASSKVPAESSYEQYF,TGTGCCAGCAGCAAAGTTCCAGCGGAAAGCTCCTACGAGCAGTACTTC
TRBJ2-3,TRBD2,-,TRBV9,16,CASSLGLAGALDTQYF,TGTGCCAGCAGCCTGGGACTAGCGGGAGCATTAGATACGCAGTATTTT
TRBJ2-5,TRBD2,few,TRBV7-9,16,CASSLALAGMKETQYF,TGTGCCAGCAGCTTAGCACTAGCGGGAATGAAAGAGACCCAGTACTTC
TRBJ1-4,TRBD1,-,TRBV28,15,CASSPFGTGMPKLFF,TGTGCCAGCAGTCCCTTCGGGACAGGGATGCCAAAACTGTTTTTT
TRBJ2-1,TRBD1,-,TRBV28,19,CASSPHSGTGEISYNEQFF,TGTGCCAGCAGTCCCCATTCAGGGACAGGCGAGATTTCCTACAATGAGCAGTTCTTC
TRBJ2-6,-,-,TRBV19,19,CASVRDTSWGSSGANVLTF,TGTGCCAGCGTCCGGGACACAAGCTGGGGGAGCTCTGGGGCCAACGTCCTGACTTTC
TRBJ2-2,TRBD1,-,TRBV4-1,16,CASSQVGRGKAGELFF,TGCGCCAGCAGCCAAGTGGGCAGGGGGAAGGCCGGGGAGCTGTTTTTT
TRBJ2-5,-,-,TRBV7-2,16,CASSLEGSRVQETQYF,TGTGCCAGCAGCTTAGAAGGGTCCAGGGTCCAAGAGACCCAGTACTTC
TRBJ1-5,-,-,TRBV7-2,14,CASSFTGGNQPQHF,TGTGCCAGCAGCTTTACCGGGGGCAATCAGCCCCAGCATTTT